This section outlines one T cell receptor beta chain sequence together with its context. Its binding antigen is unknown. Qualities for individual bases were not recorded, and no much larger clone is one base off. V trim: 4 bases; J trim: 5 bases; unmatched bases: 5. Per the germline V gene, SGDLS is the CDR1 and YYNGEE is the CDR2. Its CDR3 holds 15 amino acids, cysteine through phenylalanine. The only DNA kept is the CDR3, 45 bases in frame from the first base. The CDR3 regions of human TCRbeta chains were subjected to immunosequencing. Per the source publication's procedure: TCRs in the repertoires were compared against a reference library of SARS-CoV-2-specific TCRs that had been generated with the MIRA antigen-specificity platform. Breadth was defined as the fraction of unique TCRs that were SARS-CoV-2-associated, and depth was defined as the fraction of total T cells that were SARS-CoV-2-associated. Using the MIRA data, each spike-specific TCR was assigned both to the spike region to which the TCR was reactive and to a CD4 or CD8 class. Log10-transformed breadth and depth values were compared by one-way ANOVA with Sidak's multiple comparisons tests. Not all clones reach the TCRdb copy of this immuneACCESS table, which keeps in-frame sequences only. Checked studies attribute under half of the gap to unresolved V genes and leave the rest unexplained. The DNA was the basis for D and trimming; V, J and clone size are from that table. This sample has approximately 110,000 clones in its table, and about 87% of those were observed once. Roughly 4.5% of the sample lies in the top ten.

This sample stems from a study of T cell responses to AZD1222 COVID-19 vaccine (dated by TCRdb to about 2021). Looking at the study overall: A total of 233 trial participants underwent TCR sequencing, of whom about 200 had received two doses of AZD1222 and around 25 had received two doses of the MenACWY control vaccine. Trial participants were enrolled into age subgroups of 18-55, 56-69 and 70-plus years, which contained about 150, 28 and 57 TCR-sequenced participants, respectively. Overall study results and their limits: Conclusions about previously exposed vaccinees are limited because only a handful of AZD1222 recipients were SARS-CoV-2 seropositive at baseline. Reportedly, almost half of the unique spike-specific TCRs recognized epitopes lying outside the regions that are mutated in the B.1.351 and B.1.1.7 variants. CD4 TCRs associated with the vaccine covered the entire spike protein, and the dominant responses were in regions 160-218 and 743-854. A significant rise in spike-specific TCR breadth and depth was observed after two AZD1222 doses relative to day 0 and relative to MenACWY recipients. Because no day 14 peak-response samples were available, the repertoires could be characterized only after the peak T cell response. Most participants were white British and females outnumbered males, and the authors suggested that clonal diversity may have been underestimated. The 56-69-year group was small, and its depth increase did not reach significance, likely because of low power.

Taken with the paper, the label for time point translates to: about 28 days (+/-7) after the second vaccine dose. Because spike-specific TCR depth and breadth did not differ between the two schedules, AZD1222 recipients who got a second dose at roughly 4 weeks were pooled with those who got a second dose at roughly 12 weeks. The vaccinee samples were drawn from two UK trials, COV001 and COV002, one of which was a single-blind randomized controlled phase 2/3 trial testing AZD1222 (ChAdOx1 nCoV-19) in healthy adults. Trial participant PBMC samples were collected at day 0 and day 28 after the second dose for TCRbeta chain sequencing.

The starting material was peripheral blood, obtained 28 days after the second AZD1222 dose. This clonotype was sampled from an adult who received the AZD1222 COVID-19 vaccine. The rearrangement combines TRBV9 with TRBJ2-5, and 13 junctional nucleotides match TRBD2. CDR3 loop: CASSTSGRAEETQYF. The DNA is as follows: TGTGCCAGCAGCACTAGCGGGAGGGCCGAGGAGACCCAGTACTTC.